The source of this TCR beta chain is a study of T cell responses to AZD1222 COVID-19 vaccine (dated by TCRdb to about 2021). Study-wide context: A total of 233 trial participants underwent TCR sequencing, of whom about 210 received two doses of AZD1222 and about 25 received two doses of the MenACWY control vaccine. Enrollment into the trials was organized by age into subgroups of 18-55, 56-69 and 70-plus years, and those subgroups contained approximately 150, 30 and 60 TCR-sequenced participants, respectively. What the study reported, not specific to this receptor: In the small 56-69-year group, the increase in depth fell short of significance, most likely because of low power. CD4 TCRs associated with the vaccine covered the entire spike protein, and the dominant responses were in regions 160-218 and 743-854. Conclusions about previously exposed vaccinees were limited because only a handful of AZD1222 recipients were SARS-CoV-2 seropositive at baseline. Because no day 14 peak-response samples were available, the repertoires could be characterized only after the peak T cell response. Participants were mostly white British and included more females than males, and it was suggested by the authors that clonal diversity may have been underestimated. Reportedly, almost half of the unique spike-specific TCRs recognized epitopes lying outside the regions that are mutated in the B.1.351 and B.1.1.7 variants. After two AZD1222 doses, spike-specific TCR breadth and depth were significantly higher than at day 0 and than in MenACWY recipients.

Read against the paper, the sample's time point label means: baseline before first vaccination. Taken with the paper, the label for treatment or condition translates to: meningococcal conjugate vaccine given as trial control. Vaccinee samples came from UK trials COV001 and COV002, including a single-blind randomized controlled phase 2/3 trial of AZD1222 (ChAdOx1 nCoV-19) in healthy adults. For TCRbeta chain sequencing, PBMC samples were collected from trial participants at day 0 and at day 28 after the second dose. Its CDR3 holds 15 amino acids, cysteine through phenylalanine. The sequence is cut down to CDR3 DNA, 45 bases in frame from base 1. The germline V gene (reference sequence) gives CDR1 as LNHDA and CDR2 as SQIVND. V and J lose 1 base and 6 bases, and a span of 15 bases separates them. The CDR3 regions of human TCRbeta chains were subjected to immunosequencing. The study's own analysis went as follows. TCRs in the repertoires were matched against a reference library of SARS-CoV-2-specific TCRs that had been generated with the MIRA antigen-specificity platform. Breadth was defined as the fraction of unique TCRs that were SARS-CoV-2-associated, and depth was defined as the fraction of total T cells that were SARS-CoV-2-associated. Using the MIRA data, each spike-specific TCR was mapped to the spike region that the TCR reacts to and placed in a CD4 or CD8 class. Log10-transformed breadth and depth values were compared by one-way ANOVA with Sidak's multiple comparisons tests. TCRdb limited this immuneACCESS table to in-frame rearrangements with V and J called. A share of clones is missing; checked studies link under half to unresolved V genes, and the rest is unexplained. V and J calls and clone size are copied from that table; D and trimming were computed from the DNA. This sample lists fewer than 250,000 clones; 85% to 95% were detected once. Of the sample, around 1% is held by the ten largest clones.

As for this clone: Its antigen is currently not known. Within one base of it there is no much larger clone, and no base qualities were kept.

This specimen consisted of peripheral blood, obtained on day 0 of MenACWY control vaccination. This receptor was obtained from an adult in good health. The V and J segments used are TRBV19 and TRBJ1-1; a tentative D match to TRBD1 spans 6 bases. The sequenced DNA: TGTGCCAGTAGTATAGTTGGAGGGGGGCCCCCTGAAGCTTTCTTT. It translates as CASSIVGGGPPEAFF.